This T cell receptor beta chain appears in the sequencing data of a study of T-cell reconstitution after alpha-beta-depleted transplantation in children. General study findings and limits: Reports say that about two months after transplant, the alpha-beta T cells came out of several hundred graft clones that had expanded. Some patients showed high day-60 TCRbeta diversity, which derived from surviving recipient T cells and thymic progenitors. After one year, T-cell counts and TCRbeta diversity mostly came from new T cells.

In this sample, this clonotype turned up many times. The antigen is undetermined. Germline loops: CDR1 MDHEN, CDR2 SYDVKM. The length of the CDR3 is 14 residues. The V gene lost 2 bases and the J gene lost 3 bases, with 11 bases spanning the gap. Library preparation (for TCRbeta) was performed with unique molecular identifiers. TCRdb recomputed calls from the PCR reads with MiXCR, one row per CDR3 protein. Seen here are roughly 280,000 distinct CDR3 sequences, around 10% observed once, and the top ten hold around 22%. The source of this sequence is a male patient aged 2 to 9 who had a stem cell transplant for chronic granulomatous disease, so the T cells may come from the graft donor. This chain uses TRBV28 with TRBJ2-7, with D tentatively TRBD1 (6 bases). Sequenced material: peripheral blood, taken 180 days after TCRalphabeta/CD19-depleted stem cell transplant. CDR3 DNA: TGTGCCAGCAGTTTAGTCAGGGGTTACTACGAGCAGTACTTC. It is translated as CASSLVRGYYEQYF.